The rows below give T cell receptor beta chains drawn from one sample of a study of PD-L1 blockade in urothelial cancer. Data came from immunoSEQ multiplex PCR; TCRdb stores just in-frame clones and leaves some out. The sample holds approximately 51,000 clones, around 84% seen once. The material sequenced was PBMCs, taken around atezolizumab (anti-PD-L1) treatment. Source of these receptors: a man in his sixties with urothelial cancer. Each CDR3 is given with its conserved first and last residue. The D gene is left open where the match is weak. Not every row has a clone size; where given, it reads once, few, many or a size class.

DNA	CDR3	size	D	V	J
TGTGCCAGCAGCCAACTACACAATGAGCAGTTCTTC	CASSQLHNEQFF	-	-	TRBV7-2	TRBJ2-1
TGTGCCAGCAGTGCAGGGACAGGGGGCGCCCCCAGTCAGCCCCAGCATTTT	CASSAGTGGAPSQPQHF	-	TRBD1	TRBV6-1	TRBJ1-5
TGTGCCAGCAGTGAAGGCCTAGCGACTCACACAGATACGCAGTATTTT	CASSEGLATHTDTQYF	-	-	TRBV2	TRBJ2-3
TGTGCCAGTAAGCGAGGAACAGGGCTTGGTGAAAAACTGTTTTTT	CASKRGTGLGEKLFF	-	-	TRBV19	TRBJ1-4
TGTGCCAGCAGCCCTACCGGGACAGGGGGCATCGCCGGGGAGCTGTTTTTT	CASSPTGTGGIAGELFF	few	TRBD1	TRBV7-9	TRBJ2-2
TGTGCCAGTACTCGCGACGGGGAGCTGTTTTTT	CASTRDGELFF	-	-	TRBV19	TRBJ2-2
TGTGCCAGCTTGAACAGGGGGAACACTGAAGCTTTCTTT	CASLNRGNTEAFF	few	TRBD1	TRBV27	TRBJ1-1
TGTGCCAGTAGTTTATCTAACATTCAGTACTTC	CASSLSNIQYF	once	-	TRBV19	TRBJ2-4
TGTGCCAGCACCTCCGAAGTCGGGGGTTCCTACGAGCAGTACTTC	CASTSEVGGSYEQYF	-	-	TRBV7-2	TRBJ2-7
TGCAGCGGCACAGGGACGGGTGGAAACACCATATATTTT	CSGTGTGGNTIYF	-	-	TRBV29-1	TRBJ1-3
TGTGCCAGCAGCTTGGGGCCGGGACAGGGAGTCAATCAGCCCCAGCATTTT	CASSLGPGQGVNQPQHF	-	TRBD1	TRBV11-2	TRBJ1-5
TGTGCCAGCAGCTCTTGGGGGGGGCGCACTGAAGCTTTCTTT	CASSSWGGRTEAFF	few	-	TRBV11-2	TRBJ1-1
TGTGCCAGCAGCTTGGGGAGCAGAAATGAGCAGTTCTTC	CASSLGSRNEQFF	-	-	TRBV7-6	TRBJ2-1
TGTGCCAGCAGTTACGGCGGGCACACGCCCTACGAGCAGTACTTC	CASSYGGHTPYEQYF	-	-	TRBV6-5	TRBJ2-7
TGTGCCAGCAGTAAGTCGGGACAAGTCTCTGGGGCCAACGTCCTGACTTTC	CASSKSGQVSGANVLTF	-	-	TRBV28	TRBJ2-6
TGTGCCAGCAGTTCCAGGGGACGCACAGATACGCAGTATTTT	CASSSRGRTDTQYF	-	-	TRBV2	TRBJ2-3
TGCGCCAGCAGCTTACTGACTAGCGGGACCGGGGAGCTGTTTTTT	CASSLLTSGTGELFF	once	TRBD2	TRBV5-1	TRBJ2-2
TGTGCCAGTAGTACCCGGGACTTCCCGAGCAATGAAAAACTGTTTTTT	CASSTRDFPSNEKLFF	-	-	TRBV19	TRBJ1-4
TGTGCCACCGGGACAGCAAGCGAGCAGTACTTC	CATGTASEQYF	-	TRBD1	TRBV6-1	TRBJ2-7
TGTGCCAGCAGCTTAACCGGGCGGGGGGAGCAGTTCTTC	CASSLTGRGEQFF	-	TRBD2	TRBV7-3	TRBJ2-1
TGTGCCAGCAGTAAGAGAGAGGGTCAGCCCCAGCATTTT	CASSKREGQPQHF	-	-	TRBV27	TRBJ1-5
TGTGCCAGCACTAAAGGGGACTCTGGGGCCAACGTCCTGACTTTC	CASTKGDSGANVLTF	-	-	TRBV9	TRBJ2-6
TGTGCCAGCAGCGCTACAGGGAGGGTGGTAAAAGAGACCCAGTACTTC	CASSATGRVVKETQYF	once	-	TRBV7-2	TRBJ2-5
TGTGCCAGCAGGGAGAACAGGGCGCCGGGCACTGAAGCTTTCTTT	CASRENRAPGTEAFF	-	-	TRBV6-1	TRBJ1-1
TGTGCCAGCAGTGACTCCGCCAGGGGGGAGCAGTTCTTC	CASSDSARGEQFF	few	TRBD1	TRBV6-4	TRBJ2-1
TGTGCCAGCAGCATAGGTCGGACAGGGAAGTTGCACGAGCAGTACTTC	CASSIGRTGKLHEQYF	-	TRBD1	TRBV7-9	TRBJ2-7
TGTGCCAGCTCACCGACTAGCGGGAGAGATTACAATGAGCAGTTCTTC	CASSPTSGRDYNEQFF	-	TRBD2	TRBV18	TRBJ2-1
TGTGCCAGCACGGGACAGCTTTACAATGAGCAGTTCTTC	CASTGQLYNEQFF	-	TRBD1	TRBV25-1	TRBJ2-1
TGTGCCAGCAGCGCGGACAGCTATGGCTACACCTTC	CASSADSYGYTF	-	-	TRBV7-9	TRBJ1-2
TGTGCCAGCACTATGGGCGGGGGGGGGCAAGAGACCCAGTACTTC	CASTMGGGGQETQYF	-	TRBD2	TRBV5-4	TRBJ2-5
TGTGCCAGCAGAGACAAGGACAGCTATAGCAATCAGCCCCAGCATTTT	CASRDKDSYSNQPQHF	-	-	TRBV2	TRBJ1-5
TGTGCCAGTTCCGGGACAGGGGTTCTGAGCAATCAGCCCCAGCATTTT	CASSGTGVLSNQPQHF	-	TRBD1	TRBV19	TRBJ1-5
TGCGCCAGCAGCTTGGAAGCGGCTAACTATGGCTACACCTTC	CASSLEAANYGYTF	-	-	TRBV5-1	TRBJ1-2
TGTGCCAGTAGTATTTCGGGGACTAGCGTGAACAATGAGCAGTTCTTC	CASSISGTSVNNEQFF	once	TRBD2	TRBV19	TRBJ2-1
TGTGCCAGCACATGGCAAGTGAACACTGAAGCTTTCTTT	CASTWQVNTEAFF	-	-	TRBV6-6	TRBJ1-1
TGTGCCAGCAGTGAAGATGGAAGGGGGCTGGAGACCCAGTACTTC	CASSEDGRGLETQYF	once	TRBD1	TRBV2	TRBJ2-5
TGTGCCAGCAGCGTAGGTGACAGGGTCACTGAAGCTTTCTTT	CASSVGDRVTEAFF	-	TRBD1	TRBV9	TRBJ1-1
TGTGCCAGCAGTCGGGACTATAACACCGGGGAGCTGTTTTTT	CASSRDYNTGELFF	-	TRBD2	TRBV7-3	TRBJ2-2
TGTGCCAGTAGTATTCCGCCGGGACAGGGGCACACTGAAGCTTTCTTT	CASSIPPGQGHTEAFF	-	TRBD1	TRBV19	TRBJ1-1
TGTGCCTGGAGTGTACATAGGGCTAGCGGATCCTACGAGCAGTACTTC	CAWSVHRASGSYEQYF	few	TRBD2	TRBV30	TRBJ2-7
TGTGCCAGCAGCTTAGGGACTAGCGGGGCCACAGATACGCAGTATTTT	CASSLGTSGATDTQYF	-	TRBD2	TRBV7-3	TRBJ2-3
TGTGCCTTATCCTTGGGACAGGGAAGCGGCGCTGAAGCTTTCTTT	CALSLGQGSGAEAFF	-	TRBD1	TRBV30	TRBJ1-1
TGTGCCAGCAGCGTACGGGGTCCGGGACTACAGTTCTTC	CASSVRGPGLQFF	once	TRBD2	TRBV9	TRBJ2-1